The clone carrying this T cell receptor (beta chain) was recorded many times. Its target is not known. Isolation of naive CD8 T cells was achieved by sorting on a CD8+CD4-CCR7+CD45RA+ phenotype. The entry originates in a study of molecular identifiers for immune sequencing clone quantification. About the study: Within a replicate experiment, RNA obtained from either around 20,000 or 99,000 naive CD8 cells was divided into five aliquots, and four of those aliquots were then sequenced. The study, taken as a whole, reports: Clones carrying above 20 RNA copies accounted for over 97% of effector molecules, under 1% in naive cells.

The use of previously described methods and listed TCR primers produced the bulk TCR libraries. Each CDR3 protein is one row after TCRdb ran MiXCR on the PCR reads. The sample shows some 320,000 distinct CDR3 sequences, about 22% of them seen only once. There are 12 residues in the CDR3. V was shortened by 4 bases and J by 2 bases, with 9 bases between the two germline ends. Germline CDR1 and CDR2: DFQATT and SNEGSKA (reference sequence). This receptor was obtained from a human donor in good health. Some libraries in this study had Jurkat cell RNA spiked in. Sequenced sample: naive CD8+ T cells from blood, with Jurkat cell RNA spiked in. Subset here: FACS-sorted CD8+CD4-CCR7+CD45RA+ naive T cells. This chain connects TRBV20-1 to TRBJ2-7; D gene uncertain. The DNA of the CDR3 is TGCAGTGCTAATGCACTTACCTACGAGCAGTACTTC. It encodes CSANALTYEQYF.